These T cell receptor beta chains were read from a single sample in a study of T cells in localized non-small cell lung cancer. Generated by immunoSEQ multiplex PCR, the TCRdb table keeps only in-frame clones and is missing some. The table shows around 130,000 clones, with 89% occurring only once. Sequencing was performed on peripheral blood, taken before any cancer treatment. The receptors originated from a female donor aged 60 or older with stage I lung adenocarcinoma. Each CDR3 is given with its conserved first and last residue. A D gene is named only where the DNA matches it firmly. Clone size is not always given. Where it is, it says once, few, many or a class for expanded clones.

d_call: -; v_call: TRBV21-1; j_call: TRBJ1-1; clone_size: -; cdr3_aa: CASSETRSSVNTEAFF; cdr3_nt: TGTGCCAGCAGCGAGACAAGATCTAGCGTGAACACTGAAGCTTTCTTT
d_call: -; v_call: TRBV28; j_call: TRBJ1-1; clone_size: -; cdr3_aa: CASKSLGVATEAFF; cdr3_nt: TGTGCCAGCAAATCCCTGGGGGTCGCCACTGAAGCTTTCTTT
d_call: TRBD1; v_call: TRBV2; j_call: TRBJ2-5; clone_size: few; cdr3_aa: CASTGGLGQEKETQYF; cdr3_nt: TGTGCCAGCACAGGGGGTTTAGGGCAGGAAAAAGAGACCCAGTACTTC
d_call: -; v_call: TRBV6-5; j_call: TRBJ2-7; clone_size: -; cdr3_aa: CASRGQQTYEQYF; cdr3_nt: TGTGCCAGCAGAGGACAGCAGACCTACGAGCAGTACTTC
d_call: -; v_call: TRBV12-2; j_call: TRBJ2-7; clone_size: -; cdr3_aa: CAAGLEQRGSPDEQYF; cdr3_nt: TGTGCCGCCGGGCTGGAGCAGCGGGGTTCTCCTGACGAGCAGTACTTC
d_call: -; v_call: TRBV25-1; j_call: TRBJ1-1; clone_size: -; cdr3_aa: CASSELAGNEAFF; cdr3_nt: TGTGCCAGCAGTGAATTGGCGGGGAACGAGGCTTTCTTT
d_call: TRBD2; v_call: TRBV18; j_call: TRBJ2-7; clone_size: -; cdr3_aa: CASSPLAGRDHEQYF; cdr3_nt: TGTGCCAGCTCACCCCTCGCAGGGAGGGACCACGAGCAGTACTTC
d_call: -; v_call: TRBV5-1; j_call: TRBJ2-1; clone_size: -; cdr3_aa: CASSLGGNLYNEQFF; cdr3_nt: TGCGCCAGCAGCTTGGGAGGTAACTTATACAATGAGCAGTTCTTC
d_call: TRBD1; v_call: TRBV30; j_call: TRBJ2-5; clone_size: -; cdr3_aa: CAWSSTGAEGETQYF; cdr3_nt: TGTGCCTGGAGTTCTACAGGGGCGGAAGGAGAGACCCAGTACTTC
d_call: TRBD2; v_call: TRBV10-1; j_call: TRBJ2-1; clone_size: -; cdr3_aa: CASASGFYNEQFF; cdr3_nt: TGCGCCAGCGCTAGCGGGTTCTACAATGAGCAGTTCTTC
d_call: -; v_call: TRBV9; j_call: TRBJ2-3; clone_size: once; cdr3_aa: CASSVGGTQYF; cdr3_nt: TGTGCCAGCAGCGTGGGGGGTACGCAGTATTTT
d_call: TRBD1; v_call: TRBV5-1; j_call: TRBJ2-5; clone_size: -; cdr3_aa: CASSLTGAAQETQYF; cdr3_nt: TGCGCCAGCAGCTTAACAGGGGCGGCACAAGAGACCCAGTACTTC
d_call: TRBD1; v_call: TRBV4-1; j_call: TRBJ1-1; clone_size: -; cdr3_aa: CASSQDLGTGGMGTEAFF; cdr3_nt: TGCGCCAGCAGCCAAGATTTGGGAACAGGGGGGATGGGGACTGAAGCTTTCTTT
d_call: -; v_call: TRBV9; j_call: TRBJ1-1; clone_size: -; cdr3_aa: CASSLQMNTEAFF; cdr3_nt: TGTGCCAGCAGCCTTCAGATGAACACTGAAGCTTTCTTT
d_call: -; v_call: TRBV4-2; j_call: TRBJ1-1; clone_size: many; cdr3_aa: CASSPEMNTEAFF; cdr3_nt: TGTGCCAGCAGCCCGGAAATGAACACTGAAGCTTTCTTT
d_call: -; v_call: TRBV2; j_call: TRBJ2-7; clone_size: -; cdr3_aa: CASSEASGGRHEQYF; cdr3_nt: TGTGCCAGCAGTGAAGCATCAGGGGGGCGACACGAGCAATACTTC
d_call: -; v_call: TRBV7-9; j_call: TRBJ2-7; clone_size: once; cdr3_aa: CASSNVGPEQYF; cdr3_nt: TGTGCCAGCAGCAACGTAGGACCGGAGCAGTACTTC
d_call: -; v_call: TRBV2; j_call: TRBJ1-3; clone_size: -; cdr3_aa: CASRGDTLSIYF; cdr3_nt: TGTGCCAGCAGGGGGGACACCCTTTCCATATATTTT
d_call: TRBD2; v_call: TRBV29-1; j_call: TRBJ2-3; clone_size: -; cdr3_aa: CSVEGTSGRAGTDTQYF; cdr3_nt: TGCAGCGTTGAAGGGACTAGCGGGAGGGCGGGTACAGATACGCAGTATTTT
d_call: -; v_call: TRBV6-5; j_call: TRBJ1-3; clone_size: -; cdr3_aa: CASSYSRDSGNTIYF; cdr3_nt: TGTGCCAGCAGTTACTCCCGGGACTCTGGAAACACCATATATTTT
d_call: -; v_call: TRBV5-1; j_call: TRBJ1-1; clone_size: -; cdr3_aa: CASTLRENTEAFF; cdr3_nt: TGCGCCAGCACCCTTAGGGAGAACACTGAAGCTTTCTTT
d_call: -; v_call: TRBV28; j_call: TRBJ1-5; clone_size: -; cdr3_aa: CASSPPYANQPQHF; cdr3_nt: TGTGCCAGCAGTCCCCCGTATGCCAATCAGCCCCAGCATTTT
d_call: -; v_call: TRBV6-5; j_call: TRBJ1-5; clone_size: -; cdr3_aa: CASSQPAYNQPQHF; cdr3_nt: TGTGCCAGCAGTCAGCCGGCGTACAATCAGCCCCAGCATTTT
d_call: -; v_call: TRBV29-1; j_call: TRBJ2-3; clone_size: -; cdr3_aa: CSSLLGPTDTQYF; cdr3_nt: TGCAGCTCCCTCTTGGGGCCAACAGATACGCAGTATTTT
d_call: -; v_call: TRBV19; j_call: TRBJ2-7; clone_size: -; cdr3_aa: CASSIVGSHEQYF; cdr3_nt: TGTGCCAGTAGTATAGTTGGGAGCCACGAGCAGTACTTC
d_call: -; v_call: TRBV28; j_call: TRBJ1-5; clone_size: -; cdr3_aa: CASSLQGGNQPQHF; cdr3_nt: TGTGCCAGCAGTCTACAGGGTGGGAATCAGCCCCAGCATTTT
d_call: TRBD2; v_call: TRBV30; j_call: TRBJ2-7; clone_size: once; cdr3_aa: CAWRELAGIYEQYF; cdr3_nt: TGTGCCTGGAGAGAGCTAGCGGGAATCTACGAGCAGTACTTC
d_call: -; v_call: TRBV28; j_call: TRBJ1-1; clone_size: -; cdr3_aa: CASSFEGGTEAFF; cdr3_nt: TGTGCCAGCAGTTTTGAAGGGGGCACTGAAGCTTTCTTT
d_call: TRBD1; v_call: TRBV11-2; j_call: TRBJ1-4; clone_size: -; cdr3_aa: CASSPGTGVEKLFF; cdr3_nt: TGTGCCAGCAGCCCCGGAACAGGGGTAGAAAAACTGTTTTTT
d_call: TRBD2; v_call: TRBV5-1; j_call: TRBJ2-5; clone_size: -; cdr3_aa: CASSRTSGNQETQYF; cdr3_nt: TGCGCCAGCAGCCGGACTAGCGGGAATCAAGAGACCCAGTACTTC
d_call: -; v_call: TRBV28; j_call: TRBJ1-2; clone_size: -; cdr3_aa: CASSHEPSYGYTF; cdr3_nt: TGTGCCAGCAGTCATGAACCCTCCTATGGCTACACCTTC
d_call: -; v_call: TRBV11-2; j_call: TRBJ1-2; clone_size: -; cdr3_aa: CASSSGVGRDYYTF; cdr3_nt: TGTGCCAGCAGCTCGGGAGTGGGGCGGGATTACTACACCTTC
d_call: TRBD2; v_call: TRBV13; j_call: TRBJ2-3; clone_size: -; cdr3_aa: CASSLASSGRDTQYF; cdr3_nt: TGTGCCAGCAGCTTAGCGTCTAGCGGGCGGGATACGCAGTATTTT
d_call: -; v_call: TRBV7-2; j_call: TRBJ2-5; clone_size: -; cdr3_aa: CASSFGFRETQYF; cdr3_nt: TGTGCCAGCAGCTTCGGGTTTCGAGAGACCCAGTACTTC
d_call: TRBD2; v_call: TRBV7-3; j_call: TRBJ2-3; clone_size: -; cdr3_aa: CASSLFGRSTDTQYF; cdr3_nt: TGTGCCAGCAGCTTATTCGGGAGGAGCACAGATACGCAGTATTTT
d_call: -; v_call: TRBV7-2; j_call: TRBJ2-7; clone_size: once; cdr3_aa: CASSLDWGTYEQYF; cdr3_nt: TGTGCCAGCAGCTTAGATTGGGGGACCTACGAGCAGTACTTC
d_call: -; v_call: TRBV2; j_call: TRBJ2-7; clone_size: -; cdr3_aa: CASSEAPGGEQYF; cdr3_nt: TGTGCCAGCAGTGAAGCGCCTGGGGGCGAGCAGTACTTC
d_call: -; v_call: TRBV6-6; j_call: TRBJ2-1; clone_size: -; cdr3_aa: CASENEYNEQFF; cdr3_nt: TGTGCCAGTGAAAATGAATACAATGAGCAGTTCTTC
d_call: TRBD1; v_call: TRBV27; j_call: TRBJ2-2; clone_size: once; cdr3_aa: CASSSSGTATGELFF; cdr3_nt: TGTGCCAGCAGTTCGTCCGGGACAGCCACCGGGGAGCTGTTTTTT
d_call: TRBD1; v_call: TRBV7-3; j_call: TRBJ2-3; clone_size: -; cdr3_aa: CASSLGRDRGRGTDTQYF; cdr3_nt: TGTGCCAGCAGCTTGGGCCGAGACAGGGGGCGAGGCACAGATACGCAGTATTTT
d_call: -; v_call: TRBV19; j_call: TRBJ1-2; clone_size: -; cdr3_aa: CASSIAGAGYTF; cdr3_nt: TGTGCCAGTAGTATTGCGGGGGCTGGCTACACCTTC
d_call: TRBD1; v_call: TRBV27; j_call: TRBJ2-2; clone_size: -; cdr3_aa: CASSFRQGGTGELFF; cdr3_nt: TGTGCCAGCAGTTTTCGACAGGGGGGGACCGGGGAGCTGTTTTTT
d_call: TRBD2; v_call: TRBV13; j_call: TRBJ2-2; clone_size: -; cdr3_aa: CASSLELGTSGRYLLTGELFF; cdr3_nt: TGTGCCAGCAGCTTAGAGCTCGGGACTAGCGGGAGGTACCTATTAACGGGGGAGCTGTTTTTT
d_call: -; v_call: TRBV5-4; j_call: TRBJ2-2; clone_size: -; cdr3_aa: CASSLTGDTGELFF; cdr3_nt: TGTGCCAGCAGCCTGACCGGCGACACCGGGGAGCTGTTTTTT